This T cell receptor (beta chain) was recovered during a study of blood T cell repertoires in COVID-19. As handled by the study authors: Amplification of reference gene primers provided the estimated nucleated cell counts. This table comes from immunoSEQ multiplex PCR, and its TCRdb copy is limited to in-frame clones, with some not included. The DNA gave D and trimming, while V, J and clone size come from that table. Of about 210,000 clones listed, more than 75% are singletons. CDR1 is SQVTM, CDR2 ANQGSEA, per germline. This CDR3 is built from 12 residues. The V segment lost 7 bases and the J segment 4 bases; nucleotides outside the gene matches: 2.

This sequence was found in a woman aged 35 to 49 with acute or convalescent COVID-19. Sample: peripheral blood. The chain links TRBV29-1 to TRBJ2-5, with 11 nucleotides matching TRBD2. The CDR3, as DNA: TGCAGCGGCCTAGCGGGGGGAGAGACCCAGTACTTC. This gives the protein CSGLAGGETQYF.